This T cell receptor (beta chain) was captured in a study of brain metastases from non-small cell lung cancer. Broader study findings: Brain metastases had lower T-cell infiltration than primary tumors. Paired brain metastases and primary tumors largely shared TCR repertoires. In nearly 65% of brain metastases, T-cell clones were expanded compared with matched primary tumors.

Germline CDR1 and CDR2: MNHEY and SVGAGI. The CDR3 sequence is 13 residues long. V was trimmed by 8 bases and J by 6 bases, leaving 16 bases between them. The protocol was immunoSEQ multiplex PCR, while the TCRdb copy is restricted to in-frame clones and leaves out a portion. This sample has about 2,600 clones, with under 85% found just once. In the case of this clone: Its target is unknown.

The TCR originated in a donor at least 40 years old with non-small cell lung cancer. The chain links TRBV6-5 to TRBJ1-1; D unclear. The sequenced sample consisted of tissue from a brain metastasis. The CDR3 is CASVDGVVAEAFF. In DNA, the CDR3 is TGTGCCAGCGTGGATGGTGTTGTTGCTGAAGCTTTCTTT.